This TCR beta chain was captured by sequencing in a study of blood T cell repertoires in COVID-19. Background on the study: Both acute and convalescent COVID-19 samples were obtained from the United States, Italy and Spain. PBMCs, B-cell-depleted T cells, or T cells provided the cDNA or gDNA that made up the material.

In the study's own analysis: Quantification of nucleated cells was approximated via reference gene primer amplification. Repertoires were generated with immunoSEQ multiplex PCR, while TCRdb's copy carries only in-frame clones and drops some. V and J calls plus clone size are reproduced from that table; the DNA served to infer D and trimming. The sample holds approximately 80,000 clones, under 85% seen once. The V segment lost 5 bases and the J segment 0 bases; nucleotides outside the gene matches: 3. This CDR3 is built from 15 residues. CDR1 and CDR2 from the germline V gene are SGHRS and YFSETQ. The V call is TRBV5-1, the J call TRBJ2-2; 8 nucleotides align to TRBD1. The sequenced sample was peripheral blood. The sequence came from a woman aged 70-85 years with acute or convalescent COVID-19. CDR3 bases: TGCGCCAGCAGGCGGACAGGGACGAACACCGGGGAGCTGTTTTTT. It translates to CASRRTGTNTGELFF.